This TCR beta chain was retrieved from a study of blood T cell repertoires in COVID-19. Study overall: Sites across the United States, Italy and Spain contributed samples from acute and convalescent COVID-19. PBMCs, B-cell-depleted T cells, or T cells were the source of the cDNA or gDNA that made up the material.

Under the authors' procedure: Amplified reference gene primers provided the basis for estimating nucleated cell counts. Generated by immunoSEQ multiplex PCR, the TCRdb table keeps only in-frame clones and is missing some. V, J and clone size were drawn from that table, and D and trimming were deduced from the DNA. This sample has 55,000 to 80,000 clones, with roughly 75% found just once. Seattle patients were enrolled during active infection and followed longitudinally. CDR3 length: 13 residues. CDR1 and CDR2 from the germline V gene are SGHTA and FQGNSA. With 4 bases removed from V and 6 bases from J, the gap between germline ends came to 13 bases.

The rearrangement links TRBV7-2 to TRBJ2-7; perhaps TRBD1 as D (7 bases). This receptor was taken from a man aged 55 to 70 with COVID-19, enrolled during active disease. The specimen sequenced was peripheral blood. This CDR3 reads CASSSSDRAEQYF. DNA for the CDR3: TGTGCCAGCAGCTCTAGCGACAGGGCCGAGCAGTACTTC.